These T cell receptor beta chains were read from a single sample in a study of cytomegalovirus exposure and HLA in healthy donors. Produced via immunoSEQ multiplex PCR; TCRdb's table is partial and in-frame only. The sample lists some 100,000 clones; about 88% were seen once. The sequenced sample was PBMCs. The source is a man in his late teens or twenties in good health and CMV-seropositive. Each CDR3 is given with its conserved first and last residue. A D gene is named only where the DNA matches it firmly. The listing skips clone size in some rows; elsewhere it reads once, few, many or a size class.

j_call: TRBJ1-2; d_call: TRBD1; v_call: TRBV28; clone_size: .; cdr3_aa: CASRSGQADYGYTF; cdr3_nt: TGTGCCAGCAGGTCTGGACAGGCGGACTATGGCTACACCTTC
j_call: TRBJ2-3; d_call: TRBD1; v_call: TRBV6-1; clone_size: .; cdr3_aa: CASSELGQELTDTQYF; cdr3_nt: TGTGCCAGCAGTGAACTAGGACAGGAGCTCACAGATACGCAGTATTTT
j_call: TRBJ1-1; d_call: TRBD1; v_call: TRBV7-9; clone_size: .; cdr3_aa: CASSLRLGQGRDNTEAFF; cdr3_nt: TGTGCCAGCAGCTTAAGGTTAGGACAGGGCCGTGATAACACTGAAGCTTTCTTT
j_call: TRBJ1-3; d_call: .; v_call: TRBV15; clone_size: .; cdr3_aa: CATSLGGSGNTIYF; cdr3_nt: TGTGCCACCAGCCTAGGGGGTTCGGGAAACACCATATATTTT
j_call: TRBJ1-1; d_call: .; v_call: TRBV6-6; clone_size: .; cdr3_aa: CASSAWGGSTEAFF; cdr3_nt: TGTGCCAGCAGTGCTTGGGGAGGGAGCACTGAAGCTTTCTTT
j_call: TRBJ2-7; d_call: TRBD1; v_call: TRBV7-9; clone_size: .; cdr3_aa: CASSPTLTGVGYEQYF; cdr3_nt: TGTGCCAGCAGCCCCACATTGACAGGGGTAGGCTACGAGCAGTACTTC
j_call: TRBJ2-1; d_call: .; v_call: TRBV5-6; clone_size: .; cdr3_aa: CASSFTDSYNEQFF; cdr3_nt: TGTGCCAGCAGCTTTACAGACTCCTACAATGAGCAGTTCTTC
j_call: TRBJ1-5; d_call: .; v_call: TRBV28; clone_size: once; cdr3_aa: CASRDGGQPQHF; cdr3_nt: TGTGCCAGTCGCGACGGGGGGCAGCCCCAGCATTTT
j_call: TRBJ2-7; d_call: .; v_call: TRBV5-5; clone_size: .; cdr3_aa: CASSLTNGYEQYF; cdr3_nt: TGTGCCAGCAGCTTGACAAACGGGTACGAGCAGTACTTC
j_call: TRBJ2-5; d_call: TRBD1; v_call: TRBV27; clone_size: .; cdr3_aa: CASSHDREQTQYF; cdr3_nt: TGTGCCAGCAGCCATGACAGGGAACAGACCCAGTACTTC
j_call: TRBJ1-6; d_call: TRBD1; v_call: TRBV27; clone_size: .; cdr3_aa: CASRRTGSRDSPLHF; cdr3_nt: TGTGCCAGCAGGCGGACAGGTTCCCGGGATTCACCCCTCCACTTT
j_call: TRBJ1-2; d_call: .; v_call: TRBV4-2; clone_size: .; cdr3_aa: CASSPAYGGGGYTF; cdr3_nt: TGTGCCAGCAGCCCCGCGTACGGCGGAGGGGGCTACACCTTC
j_call: TRBJ1-1; d_call: .; v_call: TRBV11-2; clone_size: .; cdr3_aa: CASTQPTPGTEAFF; cdr3_nt: TGTGCCAGCACCCAACCTACCCCTGGCACTGAAGCTTTCTTT
j_call: TRBJ2-1; d_call: TRBD2; v_call: TRBV15; clone_size: .; cdr3_aa: CATSMSSSGGGEQFF; cdr3_nt: TGTGCCACCAGCATGAGCTCCAGCGGGGGTGGTGAGCAGTTCTTC
j_call: TRBJ2-3; d_call: TRBD2; v_call: TRBV5-1; clone_size: once; cdr3_aa: CASSPFGTSGGGDTQYF; cdr3_nt: TGCGCCAGCAGCCCTTTCGGGACTAGCGGGGGCGGAGATACGCAGTATTTT
j_call: TRBJ1-1; d_call: TRBD1; v_call: TRBV4-1; clone_size: .; cdr3_aa: CASRTLDRALAEAFF; cdr3_nt: TGCGCCAGCAGAACTTTGGACAGGGCATTAGCTGAAGCTTTCTTT
j_call: TRBJ2-2; d_call: .; v_call: TRBV7-8; clone_size: .; cdr3_aa: CAPEIGRNTGELFF; cdr3_nt: TGTGCCCCTGAGATCGGGAGAAACACCGGGGAGCTGTTTTTT
j_call: TRBJ1-5; d_call: .; v_call: TRBV15; clone_size: .; cdr3_aa: CATSPETGVNQPQHF; cdr3_nt: TGTGCCACCAGCCCCGAGACCGGGGTCAATCAGCCCCAGCATTTT
j_call: TRBJ2-3; d_call: .; v_call: TRBV2; clone_size: .; cdr3_aa: CASSEAKGPSGDTQYF; cdr3_nt: TGTGCCAGCAGTGAAGCGAAAGGACCCAGCGGAGATACGCAGTATTTT
j_call: TRBJ1-2; d_call: .; v_call: TRBV5-8; clone_size: .; cdr3_aa: CASSLRGLTYGYTF; cdr3_nt: TGTGCCAGCAGCCTCAGAGGGCTTACTTATGGCTACACCTTC